One sample yielded the 2 T cell receptor beta chains listed below, sequenced in a study of T cells after yellow fever vaccination. One entry per CDR3 protein, called by TCRdb with MiXCR from the 5' RACE reads. The data contain 300,000 to 400,000 distinct CDR3 sequences, about 6% of them singletons. The specimen was PBMCs, collected 5 days after the yellow fever booster vaccination. These receptors were taken from a man aged 25 to 45 who received the YFV17D yellow fever vaccine.

This clonotype was seen many times. The CDR3 is CASQRISREQFF. In DNA, the CDR3 is TGTGCCAGCCAACGGATTAGTCGTGAGCAGTTCTTC. This chain joins TRBV2 and TRBJ2-1; D unresolved. The CDR3 is 12 residues long. Between the trimmed V and J ends, which lost 8 bases and 9 bases, there was a span of 14 bases. From germline, CDR1 is SNHLY and CDR2 FYNNEI. Using reference TRBV2 and TRBJ2-1 for the parts outside the CDR3, the full variable domain is EPEVTQTPSHQVTQMGQEVILRCVPISNHLYFYWYRQILGQKVEFLVSFYNNEISEKSEIFDDQFSVERPDGSNFTLKIRSTKLEDSAMYFCASQRISREQFFGPGTRLTVL.

V gene TRBV28 combines with J gene TRBJ1-3, with 9 bases matching TRBD1. Germline-derived CDR1 and CDR2 are MDHEN and SYDVKM. The CDR3 totals 14 residues. V shed 7 bases, J shed 4 bases, and the junction held 5 bases outside the gene matches. CDR3 nucleotides: TGTGCCAGCAAAGGGACAGGGCAAGGAAACACCATATATTTT. Protein product: CASKGTGQGNTIYF. Full variable domain (outside the CDR3, taken from reference TRBV28 and TRBJ1-3): DVKVTQSSRYLVKRTGEKVFLECVQDMDHENMFWYRQDPGLGLRLIYFSYDVKMKEKGDIPEGYSVSREKKERFSLILESASTNQTSMYLCASKGTGQGNTIYFGEGSWLTVV.